This TCR beta chain was sequenced for a study of OX40 agonist ivuxolimab in advanced cancers. Profiled with immunoSEQ multiplex PCR; TCRdb holds only in-frame clones, not every one. In the table there are about 59,000 clones, 87% of which are singletons. Germline CDR1 reads MNHNY; CDR2 reads SVGAGI (reference sequence). CDR3 length equals 12 residues. The V and J ends lost 7 bases and 8 bases, in that order; junction bases with no gene match: 7. The TCR comes from an adult with an advanced solid tumor such as melanoma, head and neck, liver or kidney cancer. The sample here was CD4+ or CD8+ T cells sorted from blood, taken in a trial of the OX40 agonist ivuxolimab. V and J are TRBV6-6 and TRBJ1-2, with 7 bases fitting TRBD1. The CDR3 loop is CASKGTEGGYTF. The CDR3, as DNA: TGTGCCAGCAAGGGGACAGAGGGAGGCTACACCTTC.